This T cell receptor beta chain was identified during a study of shared clonotypes between healthy human individuals. Across the study: For every donor, three CD4 naive, three CD4 memory, two CD8 naive and one CD8 memory plates were used.

Several immunoSEQ 96-well plates shared each subset's DNA, each plate a replicate. Original methodology: Quality scores were absent from the junction-only immunoSEQ sequences, so filtering differed. Clones were sequenced by immunoSEQ multiplex PCR, and TCRdb holds only the in-frame ones, with some missing. D and trimming were read from the DNA, whereas the V and J calls and clone size are those reported in that table. This table holds about 1.5 million clones, 95% to 99% found once. Those who donated, Caucasian adults without exception, all lived in Nashville, Tennessee. Germline CDR1 reads MRHNA; CDR2 reads SNTAGT. Germline trimming cut 6 bases from V and 6 bases from J; bases unmatched to any gene: 11. The CDR3 loop spans 15 amino acids.

This rearrangement joins TRBV6-4 to TRBJ2-1, with TRBD2 identical over 7 bases. Sequencing was carried out using naive CD4+ T cells sorted from blood. Subset: CD45RA+ positively selected. This TCR was recovered from a young man in good health. The CDR3 loop reads CASSASGEGFNEQFF. CDR3 DNA sequence: TGTGCCAGCAGCGCAAGCGGGGAGGGCTTCAATGAGCAGTTCTTC.